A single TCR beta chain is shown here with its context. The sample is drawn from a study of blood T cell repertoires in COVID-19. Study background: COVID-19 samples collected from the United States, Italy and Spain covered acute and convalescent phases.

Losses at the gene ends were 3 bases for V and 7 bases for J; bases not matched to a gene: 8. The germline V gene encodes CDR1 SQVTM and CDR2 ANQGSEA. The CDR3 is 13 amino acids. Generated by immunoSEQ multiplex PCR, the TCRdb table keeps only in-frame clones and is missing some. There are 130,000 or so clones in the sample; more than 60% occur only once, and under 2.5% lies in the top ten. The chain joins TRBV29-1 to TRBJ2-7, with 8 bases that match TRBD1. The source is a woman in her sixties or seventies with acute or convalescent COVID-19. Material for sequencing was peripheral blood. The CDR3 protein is CSVEAQGAGEQYF. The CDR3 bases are TGCAGCGTTGAGGCCCAGGGGGCGGGGGAGCAGTACTTC.